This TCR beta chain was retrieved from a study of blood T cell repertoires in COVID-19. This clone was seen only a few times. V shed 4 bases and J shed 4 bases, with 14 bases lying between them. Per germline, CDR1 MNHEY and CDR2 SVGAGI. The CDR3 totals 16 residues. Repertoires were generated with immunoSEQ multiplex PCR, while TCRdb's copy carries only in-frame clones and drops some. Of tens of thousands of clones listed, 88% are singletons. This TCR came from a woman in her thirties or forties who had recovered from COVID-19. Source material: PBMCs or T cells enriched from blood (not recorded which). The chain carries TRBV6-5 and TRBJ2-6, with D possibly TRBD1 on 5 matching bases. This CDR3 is CASSLRQGSGANVLTF. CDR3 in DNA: TGTGCCAGCAGTTTACGGCAGGGATCCGGGGCCAACGTCCTGACTTTC.